A selection of T cell receptor beta chains follows, all from one sample in a study of regulatory T cells in long-lasting Graves disease. TCRdb analysed the multiplex PCR reads with MiXCR anew, one entry per CDR3 protein. The table shows 550,000 or so distinct CDR3 sequences, with 12% occurring only once. The sample also formed part of further work on T cells in Graves' hyperthyroidism and ophthalmopathy.

The material sequenced was peripheral blood mononuclear cells (PBMCs), taken at new diagnosis, from a patient treated with antithyroid drugs. The receptors come from a woman aged 25 to 39 with Graves disease. The CDR3 runs from the conserved cysteine through the conserved F or W.

V gene	J gene	CDR3 protein
TRBV18	TRBJ2-5	CASSPGASRETQYF
TRBV20-1	TRBJ2-7	CSAPSQGVAEQYF
TRBV2	TRBJ1-4	CASSLGQGNEKLFF
TRBV29-1	TRBJ1-1	CSAYGTVRGEAFF
TRBV10-1	TRBJ2-5	CASSVNVGETQYF
TRBV19	TRBJ1-2	CASNGDFYNYGYTF
TRBV19	TRBJ2-7	CASSIGLAPYEQYF
TRBV2	TRBJ1-6	CANSDMDLPLHF
TRBV28	TRBJ1-5	CASSRGFSQPQHF
TRBV2	TRBJ2-7	CASRGDFYTYEQYF
TRBV18	TRBJ2-5	CASSPSIHQETQYF
TRBV6-2/TRBV6-3	TRBJ2-5	CASIPRTGGLETQYF
TRBV7-9	TRBJ2-7	CASSWGQAANEQYF
TRBV19	TRBJ1-4	CASSPRDRGGEKLFF
TRBV25-1	TRBJ1-3	CASTQGTVGNTIYF
TRBV29-1	TRBJ1-1	CSVEFGTGNTEAFF
TRBV7-9	TRBJ1-2	CASSLSVLGEIWSYTF
TRBV7-8	TRBJ1-3	CASSYGSPGNTIYF
TRBV6-5	TRBJ1-6	CASSYYREDSPLHF
TRBV28	TRBJ2-4	CASSLMEGDIQYF
TRBV6-1	TRBJ2-1	CASRGGLAGGYNEQFF
TRBV19	TRBJ1-5	CASSYDRGWEGKQPQHF
TRBV4-1	TRBJ2-1	CASSRVTSNEQFF
TRBV12-3/TRBV12-4	TRBJ2-3	CASTDLAASTDTQYF
TRBV20-1	TRBJ2-3	CSARDPSGRAADTQYF
TRBV3-1	TRBJ2-7	CASRAQGTKQYF
TRBV7-9	TRBJ2-7	CASSLGLGQLSYEQYF
TRBV24-1	TRBJ1-2	CATSDPGTSGYTF
TRBV19	TRBJ2-6	CASNPRGISGANVLTF
TRBV20-1	TRBJ2-3	CSARIAGSTDTQYF
TRBV20-1	TRBJ2-1	CSASQSAGEQFF
TRBV6-6	TRBJ2-7	CASSYSMGVYEQYF
TRBV2	TRBJ1-2	CASSGERPGLIALYGYTF
TRBV7-3	TRBJ2-1	CASSLTNAGEAEQFF
TRBV6-2/TRBV6-3	TRBJ2-7	CASSYLPHGEQYF